Listed here are 18 T cell receptor beta chains from one sample, sequenced in a study of blood T cells in healthy people across ages. It was with a sample-barcoded 5' primer and a J-beta primer mix that a second PCR of roughly 7 to 12 cycles was run. From the 5' RACE reads, TCRdb called clonotypes with MiXCR, one entry per CDR3 protein. The table includes hundreds of thousands of distinct CDR3 sequences, 45% to 65% detected once. The sample was blood. These receptors were collected from a man in his 60s in good health.

This clonotype came up a few times. This chain uses TRBV7-2 with TRBJ2-5; 8 nucleotides match TRBD1. The DNA end is a closer match to TRBJ2-7, so the J assignment may be wrong. There are 16 residues in the CDR3. Germline V gene lookup returns CDR1 SGHTA and CDR2 FQGNSA. The CDR3 region has the DNA TGTGCCAGCAGCTTAGGTTCGGGACAGGTCGACGACGAGCAGTACTTC. Translation gives CASSLGSGQVDDEQYF.

This chain joins TRBV6-5 and TRBJ1-5; weak D call: TRBD1 (6 bases). Germline V gives CDR1 MNHEY, CDR2 SVGAGI. V was clipped by 6 bases and J by 4 bases, with 10 bases between them. CDR3 length: 13 amino acids. This chain's CDR3 is CASRQGFNQPQHF. The CDR3 DNA follows: TGTGCCAGCAGACAGGGTTTTAATCAGCCCCAGCATTTT.

This chain joins TRBV18 and TRBJ2-7; 8 nucleotides agree with TRBD1. This CDR3 has 15 residues. Per the germline V gene, CDR1 is KGHSH and CDR2 is LQKENI. Unmatched junction bases numbered 4, after V lost 2 bases and J lost 1 base. The CDR3 DNA follows: TGTGCCAGCTCACCAGGCCGGGACAGGTCCTACGAGCAGTACTTC. This codes for CASSPGRDRSYEQYF.

The chain combines TRBV20-1 with TRBJ1-4; D gene ambiguous. There are 14 residues in the CDR3. From germline, CDR1 is DFQATT and CDR2 SNEGSKA (reference sequence). V lost 5 bases, J lost 6 bases, and 16 bases lay in between. CDR3 amino acids: CSAHDNNGDEKLFF. The CDR3 nucleotides read TGCAGTGCTCACGATAATAATGGGGATGAAAAACTGTTTTTT.

The chain recombines TRBV10-3 with TRBJ1-5; 8 nucleotides align to TRBD1. Germline CDR1 reads ENHRY; CDR2 reads SYGVKD. The CDR3 runs 13 residues. Trimming at V came to 10 bases and at J to 3 bases, leaving 5 bases not matched to a gene. Here the CDR3 reads CATEDRDNQPQHF. The CDR3 coding sequence is TGTGCCACCGAGGACAGGGACAATCAGCCCCAGCATTTT.

The chain has TRBV11-2 and TRBJ2-7; 8 positions match TRBD2. J lost 7 bases, V lost 4 bases, and 12 bases had no gene match. Germline V gives CDR1 SGHAT, CDR2 FQNNGV. CDR3 length: 15 amino acids. The CDR3 loop is CASSSDRGGHREQYF. In DNA form, the CDR3 reads TGTGCCAGCAGCTCCGACCGCGGGGGGCATAGGGAGCAGTACTTC.

The chain combines TRBV11-2 with TRBJ2-7; TRBD2 aligns across 8 bases. V lost 2 bases to trimming and J lost 7 bases; unmatched junction nucleotides: 13. The CDR3 has 16 amino acids. CDR1 and CDR2 (germline): SGHAT, FQNNGV. The CDR3 sequence: CASSLRRGAAYNEQYF. The CDR3 DNA reads TGTGCCAGCAGCTTACGGCGGGGGGCCGCCTACAATGAGCAGTACTTC. Filled out from reference TRBV11-2 and TRBJ2-7, the complete variable domain reads EAGVAQSPRYKIIEKRQSVAFWCNPISGHATLYWYQQILGQGPKLLIQFQNNGVVDDSQLPKDRFSAERLKGVDSTLKIQPAKLEDSAVYLCASSLRRGAAYNEQYFGPGTRLTVT.

This chain uses TRBV20-1 with TRBJ1-4; D is perhaps TRBD1 (5 bases). Germline V CDR1 and CDR2: DFQATT, SNEGSKA (reference sequence). Trimming took 1 base from V and 3 from J, leaving 12 bases between them. This CDR3 has 15 residues. CDR3 sequence (DNA): TGCAGTGCTAGAGTGTCGGGGGAAGCTAATGAAAAACTGTTTTTT. Residues: CSARVSGEANEKLFF.

This clonotype occurred once. In nucleotides, the CDR3 is TGTGCCAGCTCACCATACCCGGGGGGGTCCTACAATGAGCAGTTCTTC. Protein sequence: CASSPYPGGSYNEQFF. This sequence joins TRBV18 and TRBJ2-1; the match to TRBD2 covers 8 bases. Per the germline V gene, CDR1 is KGHSH and CDR2 is LQKENI. The V gene end was trimmed by 2 bases and the J gene end by 1 base; junction bases not matched to a gene: 4. The CDR3 has 16 residues.

The genes are TRBV20-1 and TRBJ2-7; D perhaps matches TRBD2 (7 bases). Germline loops: CDR1 DFQATT, CDR2 SNEGSKA (reference sequence). The CDR3 has 16 amino acids. V shed 1 base and J shed 3 bases, with 19 bases lying between them. CDR3 DNA sequence: TGCAGTGCTAGAGCCGCGCCGGGGGGCAGGTTCTACGAGCAGTACTTC. It is translated as CSARAAPGGRFYEQYF.

This clonotype turned up a few times. The chain combines TRBV20-1 with TRBJ2-7, with a tentative D call TRBD2 (5 bases). CDR3 size: 14 residues. Per the germline V gene, CDR1 is DFQATT and CDR2 is SNEGSKA (reference sequence). The V and J ends lost 1 base and 0 bases respectively, with 10 bases between them. CDR3 sequence: CSARGAGSSYEQYF. The CDR3, as DNA: TGCAGTGCTAGAGGCGCTGGGAGCTCCTACGAGCAGTACTTC.

Concerning this clonotype itself: The junction departs from the called germline gene at one end, perhaps through a read error. The CDR3 region is CASREEAYSPLHF. In DNA, the CDR3 is TGTGCCAGCAGGGAAGAGGCCTATTCACCCCTCCACTTT. The chain is built from TRBV2 and TRBJ1-6; D gene unclear. CDR1 is SNHLY, CDR2 FYNNEI, per germline. There are 13 residues in the CDR3.

This clonotype was counted between two and nine times. CDR3 in amino acids: CSAREDRRNNEKLFF. CDR3 coding DNA: TGCAGTGCTAGAGAGGACAGGAGGAATAATGAAAAACTGTTTTTT. The V and J genes are TRBV20-1 and TRBJ1-4, with 7 bases fitting TRBD1. Germline V gives CDR1 DFQATT, CDR2 SNEGSKA (reference sequence). The CDR3 is 15 amino acids. With 0 bases clipped from V and 4 bases from J, the junction kept 5 bases outside the gene matches.

This chain connects TRBV5-1 to TRBJ2-7, with 9 bases aligning to TRBD2. The CDR3 contains 15 residues. The J segment lost 0 bases and the V segment lost 5 bases, leaving 6 bases of the junction unmatched. Per the germline V gene, CDR1 is SGHRS and CDR2 is YFSETQ. The CDR3, as DNA: TGCGCCAGCAGATACCTAGCGGGGAGCTCCTACGAGCAGTACTTC. This gives the protein CASRYLAGSSYEQYF.

The V call is TRBV29-1, the J call TRBJ1-5, with D unclear. CDR1 SQVTM and CDR2 ANQGSEA come from the germline V gene. Trimming cost V 7 bases and J 1 base, with 11 bases left between them. This CDR3 contains 13 residues. CDR3 nucleotides: TGCAGCGCCCTAGGAGGCAGCAATCAGCCCCAGCATTTT. It translates to CSALGGSNQPQHF.

The J gene is TRBJ2-2, the V gene TRBV28; D possibly uses TRBD1 or TRBD2 (6 bases each). CDR1 and CDR2 from the germline V gene are MDHEN and SYDVKM. Trimming cost V 10 bases and J 3 bases, with 12 bases left between them. This CDR3 spans 13 amino acids. CDR3 DNA: TGTGCCACGAACAGGGAGGACACCGGGGAGCTGTTTTTT. It encodes CATNREDTGELFF.

This chain links TRBV20-1 with TRBJ2-1; 15 nucleotides line up with TRBD2. Germline V gene sequence: CDR1 DFQATT, CDR2 SNEGSKA (reference sequence). V lost 5 bases, J lost 1 base, and 3 bases stayed unmatched. The CDR3 is 16 amino acids. The CDR3, as DNA: TGCAGTGCTGGAGGGACTAGCGGGGGGTCCTACAATGAGCAGTTCTTC. Its translation is CSAGGTSGGSYNEQFF.

The count of this clonotype is one. The rearrangement joins TRBV4-2 to TRBJ2-5; 12 positions agree with TRBD2. Losses at the gene ends were 1 base for V and 4 bases for J; bases not matched to a gene: 4. The CDR3 sequence is 16 residues long. The V gene's germline CDR1 is LGHNA and CDR2 YNFKEQ. CDR3 nucleotides: TGTGCCAGCAGCCAAGGACTAGCGGGGGATGTAGAGACCCAGTACTTC. Amino acid sequence: CASSQGLAGDVETQYF.